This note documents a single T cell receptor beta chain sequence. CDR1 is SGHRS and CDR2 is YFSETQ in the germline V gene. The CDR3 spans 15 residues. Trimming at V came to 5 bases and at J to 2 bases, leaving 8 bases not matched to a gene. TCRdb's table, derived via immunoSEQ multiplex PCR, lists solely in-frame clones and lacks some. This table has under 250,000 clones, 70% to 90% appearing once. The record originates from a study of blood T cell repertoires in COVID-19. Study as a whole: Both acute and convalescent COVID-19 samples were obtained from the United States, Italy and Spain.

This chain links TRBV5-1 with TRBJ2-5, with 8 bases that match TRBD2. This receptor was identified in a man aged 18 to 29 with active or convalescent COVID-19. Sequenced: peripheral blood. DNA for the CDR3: TGCGCCAGCAGGCCAGCTAGCGGGTTTCAAGAGACCCAGTACTTC. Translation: CASRPASGFQETQYF.